The clone carrying this TCR beta chain was counted many times. The table came from immunoSEQ multiplex PCR; TCRdb's copy has only in-frame clones and leaves some out. This sample comprises around 25,000 clones, none seen once only. These data come from a study of T cells after posttransplantation cyclophosphamide. V was cut by 4 bases and J by 8 bases, with 14 bases left in between. This CDR3 contains 13 residues. CDR1 and CDR2 from the germline V gene are MRHNA and SNTAGT. Specimen: PBMCs. The rearrangement joins TRBV6-4 to TRBJ1-2; maybe TRBD1 (6 bases). The sequence was collected from a woman aged 55 to 70 in good health, CMV-negative, and a related stem cell transplant donor. CDR3 coding DNA: TGTGCCAGCAGTGCCGAAACAGGGAGCGGCTACACCTTC. It codes for CASSAETGSGYTF.